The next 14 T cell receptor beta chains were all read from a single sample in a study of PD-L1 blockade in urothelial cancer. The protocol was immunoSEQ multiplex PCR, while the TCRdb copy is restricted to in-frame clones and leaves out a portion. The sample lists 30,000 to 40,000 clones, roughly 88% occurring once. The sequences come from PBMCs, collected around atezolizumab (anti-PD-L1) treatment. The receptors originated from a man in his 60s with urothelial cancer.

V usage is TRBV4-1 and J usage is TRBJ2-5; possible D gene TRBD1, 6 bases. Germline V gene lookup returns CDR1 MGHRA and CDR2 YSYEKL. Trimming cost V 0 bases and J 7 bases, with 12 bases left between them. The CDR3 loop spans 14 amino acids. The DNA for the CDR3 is TGCGCCAGCAGCCAAGAAGAGGACAGCGGGACCCAGTACTTC. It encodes CASSQEEDSGTQYF.

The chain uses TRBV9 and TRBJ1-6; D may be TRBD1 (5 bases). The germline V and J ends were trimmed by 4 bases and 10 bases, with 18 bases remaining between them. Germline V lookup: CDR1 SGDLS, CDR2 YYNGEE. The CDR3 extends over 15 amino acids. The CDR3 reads CASSSRTGVGSPLHF. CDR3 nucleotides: TGTGCCAGCAGCTCCAGAACGGGGGTCGGGTCACCCCTCCACTTT.

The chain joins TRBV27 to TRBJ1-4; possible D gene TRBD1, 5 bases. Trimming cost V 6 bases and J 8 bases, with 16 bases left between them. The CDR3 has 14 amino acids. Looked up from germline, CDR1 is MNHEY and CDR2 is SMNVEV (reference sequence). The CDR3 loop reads CASSRGLPGEKLFF. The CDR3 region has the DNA TGTGCCAGCAGCCGGGGACTGCCTGGGGAAAAACTGTTTTTT.

CDR3 nucleotides: TGTGCCAGCGCGGCCCCGGGGATAGATGGCTACACCTTC. Translation: CASAAPGIDGYTF. V usage is TRBV6-5 and J usage is TRBJ1-2, with D hard to call. The CDR3 consists of 13 residues. Per the germline V gene, CDR1 is MNHEY and CDR2 is SVGAGI. Trimming stripped 8 bases from V and 6 bases from J, with 16 bases between.

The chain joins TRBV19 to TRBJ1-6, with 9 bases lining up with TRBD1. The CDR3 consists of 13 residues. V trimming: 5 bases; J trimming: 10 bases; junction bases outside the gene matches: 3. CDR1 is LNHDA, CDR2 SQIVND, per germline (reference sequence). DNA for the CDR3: TGTGCCAGTAGTTCAACAGGGGGCTCACCCCTCCACTTT. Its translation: CASSSTGGSPLHF.

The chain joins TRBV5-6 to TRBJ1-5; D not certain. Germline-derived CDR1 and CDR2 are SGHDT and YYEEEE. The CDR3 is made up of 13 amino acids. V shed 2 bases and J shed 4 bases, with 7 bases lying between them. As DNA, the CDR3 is TGTGCCAGCAGCTTCGGGAGAAATCAGCCCCAGCATTTT. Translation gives CASSFGRNQPQHF. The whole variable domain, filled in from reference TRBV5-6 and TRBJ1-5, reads DAGVTQSPTHLIKTRGQQVTLRCSPKSGHDTVSWYQQALGQGPQFIFQYYEEEERQRGNFPDRFSGHQFPNYSSELNVNALLLGDSALYLCASSFGRNQPQHFGDGTRLSIL.

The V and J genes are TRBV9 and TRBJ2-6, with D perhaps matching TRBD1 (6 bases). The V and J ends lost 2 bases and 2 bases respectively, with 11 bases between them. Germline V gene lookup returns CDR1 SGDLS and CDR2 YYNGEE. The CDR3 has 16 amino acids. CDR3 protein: CASSVLGAPGANVLTF. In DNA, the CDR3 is TGTGCCAGCAGCGTTCTGGGGGCTCCTGGGGCCAACGTCCTGACTTTC.

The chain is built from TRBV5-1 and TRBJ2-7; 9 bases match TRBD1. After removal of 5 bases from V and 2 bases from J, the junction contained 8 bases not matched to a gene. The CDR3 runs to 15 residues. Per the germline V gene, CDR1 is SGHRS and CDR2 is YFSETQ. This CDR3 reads CASRRQGGTTYEQYF. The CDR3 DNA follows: TGCGCCAGCAGAAGACAGGGGGGGACTACCTACGAGCAGTACTTC.

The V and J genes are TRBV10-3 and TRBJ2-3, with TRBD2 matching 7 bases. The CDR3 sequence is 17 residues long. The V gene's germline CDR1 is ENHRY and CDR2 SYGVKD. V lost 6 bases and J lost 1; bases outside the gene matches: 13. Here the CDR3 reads CAIRGGSSGWGTDTQYF. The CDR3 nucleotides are TGTGCCATCAGGGGGGGTTCTAGCGGTTGGGGCACAGATACGCAGTATTTT.

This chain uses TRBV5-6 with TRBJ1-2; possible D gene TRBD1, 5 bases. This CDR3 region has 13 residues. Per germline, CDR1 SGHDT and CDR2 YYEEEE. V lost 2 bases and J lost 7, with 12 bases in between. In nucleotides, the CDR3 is TGTGCCAGCAGCTTCTGGGGCCCTGGTGGCTACACCTTC. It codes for CASSFWGPGGYTF.

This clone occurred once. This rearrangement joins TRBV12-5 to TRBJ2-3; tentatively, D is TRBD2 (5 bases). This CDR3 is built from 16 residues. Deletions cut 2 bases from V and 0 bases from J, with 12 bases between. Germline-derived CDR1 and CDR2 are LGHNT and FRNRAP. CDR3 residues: CASGLSGRGSTDTQYF. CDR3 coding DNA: TGTGCTAGTGGTTTGTCGGGGAGAGGAAGCACAGATACGCAGTATTTT.

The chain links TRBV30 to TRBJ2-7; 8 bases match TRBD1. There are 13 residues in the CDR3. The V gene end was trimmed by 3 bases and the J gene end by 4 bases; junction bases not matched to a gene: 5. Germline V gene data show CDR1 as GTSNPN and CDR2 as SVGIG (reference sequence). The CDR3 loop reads CAWRPTGAYEQYF. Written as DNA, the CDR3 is TGTGCCTGGAGACCGACAGGGGCATACGAGCAGTACTTC.

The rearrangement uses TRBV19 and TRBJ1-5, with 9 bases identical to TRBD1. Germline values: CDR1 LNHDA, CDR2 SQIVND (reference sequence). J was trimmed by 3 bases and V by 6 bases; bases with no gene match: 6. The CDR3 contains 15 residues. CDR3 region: CASSTGQGLNQPQHF. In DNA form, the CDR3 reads TGTGCCAGTAGCACGGGACAGGGACTCAATCAGCCCCAGCATTTT.

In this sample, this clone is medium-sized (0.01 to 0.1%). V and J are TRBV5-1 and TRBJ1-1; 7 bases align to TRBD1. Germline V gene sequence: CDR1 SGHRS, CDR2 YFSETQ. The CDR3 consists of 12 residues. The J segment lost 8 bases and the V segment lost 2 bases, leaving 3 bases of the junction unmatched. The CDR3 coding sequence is TGCGCCAGCAGCTTCGCACAGGGGGAAGCTTTCTTT. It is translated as CASSFAQGEAFF.